This T cell receptor (beta chain) was captured in a study of blood T cell repertoires in COVID-19. Whole-study context: Samples of COVID-19 (acute and convalescent) were obtained from the United States, Italy and Spain. PBMCs, B-cell-depleted T cells, or T cells provided the cDNA or gDNA that made up the material.

Germline values: CDR1 KGHSH, CDR2 LQKENI. Trimming removed 6 bases from V and 7 bases from J, with 22 bases in between. This CDR3 has 16 residues. Using immunoSEQ multiplex PCR, the repertoire was profiled, and TCRdb retains in-frame clones only, with some absent. This table has fewer than 250,000 clones, roughly 80% appearing once. Sequencing was carried out using peripheral blood. The J gene is TRBJ1-5, the V gene TRBV18, with a possible D match to TRBD1 (6 bases). The clonotype originates from a man aged 55 to 69 with COVID-19, enrolled during active disease. The CDR3 reads CASSPFGREGDQPQHF. Written as DNA, the CDR3 is TGTGCCAGCTCCCCTTTCGGGAGGGAGGGGGACCAGCCCCAGCATTTT.